The sequence of this TCR beta chain was determined in a study of shared clonotypes between healthy human individuals. Of note for this clone: Its cognate antigen is unknown.

General study findings and limits: Only blood underwent sampling, and tissue repertoires likely differ.

The method was immunoSEQ multiplex PCR; TCRdb's version includes in-frame clones alone and lacks a portion of them. The data show about 2.4 million clones, over 85% seen once. The CDR3 has 14 amino acids. Unmatched junction bases numbered 9, after V lost 6 bases and J lost 7 bases. Germline V gives CDR1 MNHEY, CDR2 SMNVEV (reference sequence). V gene TRBV27 combines with J gene TRBJ2-5; the match to TRBD1 covers 9 bases. The TCR originated in a man between 18 and 29 years old in good health. Some clones in this sample may be carry-over from other donors' samples. Sequencing input: naive CD4+ T cells from PBMCs. Documented subset: CD45RA+ positively selected. The CDR3 is CASSRDREGGTQYF. The CDR3 DNA follows: TGTGCCAGCAGCAGGGACAGGGAGGGCGGGACCCAGTACTTC.